This entry is about one T cell receptor beta chain. What it binds is unknown. The sample is drawn from a study of beta chain features in type 1 diabetes. The study, taken as a whole, reports: People with Type 1 diabetes carried modestly yet significantly shorter TCRB CDR3s in all four CD4+ subsets.

The germline gives CDR1 MDHEN, CDR2 SYDVKM. This CDR3 is 16 amino acids long. Trimming at V came to 4 bases and at J to 6 bases, leaving 9 bases not matched to a gene. The isolated RNA, all of it, was reverse transcribed, so expressed TCRB transcripts were what got sequenced. The assay was immunoSEQ multiplex PCR, and TCRdb's table has in-frame clones only and misses some. This sample has 500,000 to 800,000 clones, with roughly 12% found just once. The sequenced sample was naive CD4+ T cells from blood. The chain joins TRBV28 to TRBJ2-2; 9 nucleotides match TRBD1. This TCR came from a man between 25 and 39 years old with type 1 diabetes. CDR3 in DNA: TGTGCCAGCAGTTATGCAGGGACAGGGCGGGCCGGGGAGCTGTTTTTT. Translated, it gives CASSYAGTGRAGELFF.